Each of the 20 T cell receptor beta chains below was sequenced from the same sample in a study of cytomegalovirus exposure and HLA in healthy donors. Researchers ran the PCR with 60 Vbeta and 13 Jbeta primers. TCRdb keeps only in-frame clones here, not all; method: immunoSEQ multiplex PCR. Of 75,000 to 90,000 clones in the sample, over 60% were seen once. Sample: PBMCs. The origin of the receptors is a man aged 40-50 years in good health and CMV-seronegative.

The rearrangement joins TRBV28 to TRBJ2-6; D remains ambiguous. Trimming left V 5 bases short and J 3 bases short, with 5 bases between. CDR3 length: 13 amino acids. Per the germline V gene, CDR1 is MDHEN and CDR2 is SYDVKM. CDR3 amino acids: CASSRSGANVLTF. The CDR3 DNA is TGTGCCAGCAGTCGGAGTGGGGCCAACGTCCTGACTTTC.

This clone was found once. The chain joins TRBV13 to TRBJ2-3; possible D gene TRBD2, 7 bases. Per the germline V gene, CDR1 is PRHDT and CDR2 is FYEKMQ (reference sequence). CDR3 length: 17 residues. The V gene lost 2 bases and the J gene lost 0 bases, with 15 bases spanning the gap. The DNA of the CDR3 is TGTGCCAGCAGCTTAACACCAGCGGGACATAGCACAGATACGCAGTATTTT. It encodes CASSLTPAGHSTDTQYF.

V is TRBV6-5 and J is TRBJ2-4; the match to TRBD1 covers 8 bases. The junction had 7 bases not matched to a gene; V was cut back by 6 bases and J by 6 bases. This CDR3 region has 14 residues. The germline CDR1 and CDR2 sequences are MNHEY and SVGAGI. The CDR3 loop reads CASSLDRAVNIQYF. In DNA form, the CDR3 reads TGTGCCAGCAGCCTGGACAGGGCGGTAAACATTCAGTACTTC.

The J gene is TRBJ1-6, the V gene TRBV9, with D possibly TRBD1 on 6 matching bases. Trimming took 2 bases from V and 4 from J, leaving 13 bases between them. CDR1 SGDLS and CDR2 YYNGEE come from the germline V gene. CDR3 length equals 16 residues. The CDR3 here is CASSVTGTPYNSPLHF. DNA for the CDR3: TGTGCCAGCAGCGTCACCGGGACACCTTATAATTCACCCCTCCACTTT.

This chain uses TRBV27 with TRBJ2-7; the match to TRBD1 covers 8 bases. Germline V gene sequence: CDR1 MNHEY, CDR2 SMNVEV (reference sequence). Trimming took 10 bases from V and 6 from J; bases not matched to a gene: 17. There are 15 residues in the CDR3. This chain's CDR3 is CAKKTGQGASAEQYF. The CDR3 DNA reads as TGTGCCAAAAAAACGGGGCAGGGGGCATCGGCCGAGCAGTACTTC.

This chain links TRBV28 with TRBJ2-7; D call uncertain. V gave up 5 bases and J gave up 4 bases, with 12 bases separating them. Germline CDR1 MDHEN, CDR2 SYDVKM. The CDR3 length is 13 residues. The CDR3 nucleotides are TGTGCCAGCAGTCCCTCCCAGTCGTACGAGCAGTACTTC. It yields the protein CASSPSQSYEQYF.

The chain combines TRBV27 with TRBJ2-7; unclear D gene. The CDR3 covers 14 residues. Germline V gene sequence: CDR1 MNHEY, CDR2 SMNVEV (reference sequence). Trimming removed 3 bases at V and 3 bases at J, with 12 bases between. The DNA for the CDR3 is TGTGCCAGCAGTTTGGCTAGTAATTTCTACGAGCAGTACTTC. This translates into CASSLASNFYEQYF.

V gene TRBV28 combines with J gene TRBJ2-5; 11 nucleotides match TRBD2. Unmatched junction bases numbered 4, after V lost 6 bases and J lost 1 base. The CDR3 contains 15 residues. The germline V gene encodes CDR1 MDHEN and CDR2 SYDVKM. The chain's CDR3 is CASSLGTSGQETQYF. The CDR3 nucleotides read TGTGCCAGCAGCCTTGGGACTAGCGGCCAAGAGACCCAGTACTTC.

V and J are TRBV25-1 and TRBJ2-2, with D uncertain. The CDR3 has 13 amino acids. Germline CDR1 reads MGHDK; CDR2 reads SYGVNS. The V end lost 6 bases, the J end lost 7 bases, and 12 bases lay between the germline ends. CDR3 sequence reads: CASSRPHGGELFF. As DNA, the CDR3 is TGTGCCAGCAGCAGGCCCCATGGCGGGGAGCTGTTTTTT.

In nucleotides, the CDR3 is TGTGCCAGCAGTTACTCGACAGGGGGCGGTTCACCCCTCCACTTT. Protein product: CASSYSTGGGSPLHF. This rearrangement joins TRBV6-5 to TRBJ1-6, with 10 bases matching TRBD1. Trimming cost V 0 bases and J 9 bases; bases outside gene matches: 2. The CDR3 runs 15 residues. Germline-derived CDR1 and CDR2 are MNHEY and SVGAGI.

V is TRBV27 and J is TRBJ2-7, with TRBD2 matching over 7 bases. V gave up 8 bases and J gave up 6 bases; unmatched junction bases: 7. The CDR3 runs 12 residues. CDR1 and CDR2 (germline): MNHEY, SMNVEV (reference sequence). CDR3 bases: TGTGCCAGCTGGGCCAGGGAGGGCGAGCAGTACTTC. Protein sequence: CASWAREGEQYF.

The rearrangement uses TRBV28 and TRBJ1-2; D perhaps matches TRBD1 (6 bases). CDR3 length: 15 residues. Germline loops: CDR1 MDHEN, CDR2 SYDVKM. Trimming shortened V by 2 bases and J by 5 bases, and 15 bases separated the two germline ends. The DNA for the CDR3 is TGTGCCAGCAGTTTAAATCCGCAGGGGAAGTATGGCTACACCTTC. This sequence encodes CASSLNPQGKYGYTF.

This clone has more than one count but fewer than ten. The V gene is TRBV7-9, the J gene TRBJ2-1, with 9 bases fitting TRBD2. This CDR3 is built from 14 residues. Germline CDR1 and CDR2: SEHNR and FQNEAQ (reference sequence). Trimming at V came to 2 bases and at J to 6 bases, leaving 2 bases not matched to a gene. The CDR3 bases are TGTGCCAGCAGCTTATTGACTAGCGGCAATGAGCAGTTCTTC. It is translated as CASSLLTSGNEQFF.

The rearrangement uses TRBV6-1 and TRBJ1-2; TRBD1 is a possible D gene (5 bases). Germline assignment: CDR1 MNHNS and CDR2 SASEGT. The CDR3 length is 13 residues. V was pared by 5 bases and J by 2 bases, with 9 bases between. CDR3 in amino acids: CASSQGSNYGYTF. The CDR3 nucleotides read TGTGCCAGCAGTCAGGGTTCCAACTATGGCTACACCTTC.

The DNA for the CDR3 is TGTGCCAGCAGCCAAGAAAGGGGGTATGGGCAAGAGACCCAGTACTTC. This encodes CASSQERGYGQETQYF. This chain connects TRBV4-2 to TRBJ2-5; D possibly corresponds to TRBD1 (6 bases). V shed 0 bases and J shed 2 bases, with 13 bases lying between them. The CDR3 is made up of 16 amino acids. The germline V gene has CDR1 LGHNA and CDR2 YNFKEQ.

The genes are TRBV10-2 and TRBJ2-7; D ambiguous. Germline CDR1 and CDR2: WSHSY and SAAADI. CDR3 length equals 11 residues. V lost 7 bases, J lost 9 bases, and 13 bases lay in between. CDR3 DNA: TGCGCCAGCAATGAACGCGGTTGGCAGTACTTC. Encoded protein: CASNERGWQYF.

The chain carries TRBV6-5 and TRBJ1-4; no clear D. The CDR3 sequence is 13 residues long. V was trimmed by 5 bases and J by 0 bases, leaving 4 bases between them. Germline loops: CDR1 MNHEY, CDR2 SVGAGI. The CDR3 DNA follows: TGTGCCAGCAGTCCTTCAACTAATGAAAAACTGTTTTTT. Protein: CASSPSTNEKLFF.

This chain links TRBV15 with TRBJ1-1, with 8 nucleotides matching TRBD1. CDR3 length: 15 residues. CDR1 is LNHNV and CDR2 is YYDKDF in the germline V gene (reference sequence). Trimming took 1 base from V and 4 from J; bases not matched to a gene: 5. The CDR3 loop is CATSRGEDRATEAFF. As DNA, the CDR3 is TGTGCCACCAGCAGAGGGGAGGACAGGGCCACTGAAGCTTTCTTT.

The chain uses TRBV7-9 and TRBJ2-1; D is unclear. The CDR3 covers 12 residues. CDR1 SEHNR and CDR2 FQNEAQ come from the germline V gene (reference sequence). V lost 3 bases, J lost 2 bases, and 2 bases lay in between. The CDR3 DNA follows: TGTGCCAGCAGCTTCACCTACAATGAGCAGTTCTTC. It codes for CASSFTYNEQFF. The full variable domain, in which reference TRBV7-9 and TRBJ2-1 provide the parts outside the CDR3, is DTGVSQNPRHKITKRGQNVTFRCDPISEHNRLYWYRQTLGQGPEFLTYFQNEAQLEKSRLLSDRFSAERPKGSFSTLEIQRTEQGDSAMYLCASSFTYNEQFFGPGTRLTVL.

The chain is built from TRBV29-1 and TRBJ1-1; 8 positions match TRBD1. V lost 7 bases, J lost 4 bases, and 5 bases stayed unmatched. Per the germline V gene, CDR1 is SQVTM and CDR2 is ANQGSEA. This CDR3 region has 12 residues. This CDR3 is CSDDRGGTEAFF. CDR3 DNA sequence: TGCAGCGATGACAGGGGCGGCACTGAAGCTTTCTTT. The whole variable domain, remainder taken from reference TRBV29-1 and TRBJ1-1, is SAVISQKPSRDICQRGTSLTIQCQVDSQVTMMFWYRQQPGQSLTLIATANQGSEATYESGFVIDKFPISRPNLTFSTLTVSNMSPEDSSIYLCSDDRGGTEAFFGQGTRLTVV.